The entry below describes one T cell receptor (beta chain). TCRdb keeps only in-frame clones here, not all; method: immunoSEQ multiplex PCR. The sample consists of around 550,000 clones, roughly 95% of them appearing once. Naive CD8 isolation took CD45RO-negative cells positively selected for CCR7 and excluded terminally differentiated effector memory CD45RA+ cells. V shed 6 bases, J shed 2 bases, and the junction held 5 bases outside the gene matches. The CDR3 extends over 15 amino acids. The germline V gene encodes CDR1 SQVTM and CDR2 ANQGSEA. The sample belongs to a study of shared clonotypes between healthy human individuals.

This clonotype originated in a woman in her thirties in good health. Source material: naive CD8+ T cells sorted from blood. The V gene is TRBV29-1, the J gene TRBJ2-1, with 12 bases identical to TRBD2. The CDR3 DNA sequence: TGCAGCGTCGTAGGACTAGCGGGGACCTACAATGAGCAGTTCTTC. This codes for CSVVGLAGTYNEQFF.